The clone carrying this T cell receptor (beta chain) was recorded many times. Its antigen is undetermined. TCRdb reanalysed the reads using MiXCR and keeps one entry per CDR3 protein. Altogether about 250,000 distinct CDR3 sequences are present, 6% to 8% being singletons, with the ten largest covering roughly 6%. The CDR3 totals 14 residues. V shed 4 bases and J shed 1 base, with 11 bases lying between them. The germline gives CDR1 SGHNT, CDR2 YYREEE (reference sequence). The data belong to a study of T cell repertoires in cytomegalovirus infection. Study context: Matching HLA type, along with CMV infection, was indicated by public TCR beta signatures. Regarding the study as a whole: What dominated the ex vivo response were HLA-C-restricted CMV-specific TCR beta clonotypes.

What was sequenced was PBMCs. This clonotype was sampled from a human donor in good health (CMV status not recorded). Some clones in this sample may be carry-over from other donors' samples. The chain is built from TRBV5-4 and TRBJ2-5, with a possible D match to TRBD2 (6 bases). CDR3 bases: TGTGCCAGCAGCCGCGGGACGGGCCAAGAGACCCAGTACTTC. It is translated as CASSRGTGQETQYF. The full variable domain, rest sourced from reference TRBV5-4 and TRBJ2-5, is ETGVTQSPTHLIKTRGQQVTLRCSSQSGHNTVSWYQQALGQGPQFIFQYYREEENGRGNFPPRFSGLQFPNYSSELNVNALELDDSALYLCASSRGTGQETQYFGPGTRLLVL.